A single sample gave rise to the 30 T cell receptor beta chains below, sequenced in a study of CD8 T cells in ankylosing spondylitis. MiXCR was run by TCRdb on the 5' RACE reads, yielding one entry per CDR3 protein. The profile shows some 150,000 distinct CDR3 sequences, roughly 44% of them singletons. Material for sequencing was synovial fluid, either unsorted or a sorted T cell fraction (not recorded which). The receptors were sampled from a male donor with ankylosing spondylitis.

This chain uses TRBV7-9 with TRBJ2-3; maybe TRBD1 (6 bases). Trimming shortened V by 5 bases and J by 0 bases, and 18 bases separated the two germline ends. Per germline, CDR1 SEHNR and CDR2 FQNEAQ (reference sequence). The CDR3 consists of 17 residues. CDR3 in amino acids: CASSQSGTSPSTDTQYF. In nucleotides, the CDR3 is TGTGCCAGCAGCCAATCCGGGACATCTCCGAGCACAGATACGCAGTATTTT.

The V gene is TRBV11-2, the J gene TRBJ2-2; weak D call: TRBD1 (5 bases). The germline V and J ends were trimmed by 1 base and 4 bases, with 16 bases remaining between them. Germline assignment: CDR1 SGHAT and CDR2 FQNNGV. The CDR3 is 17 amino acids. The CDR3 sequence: CASSLGHRFYLTGELFF. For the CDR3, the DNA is TGTGCCAGCAGCTTAGGCCACAGGTTTTACCTCACCGGGGAGCTGTTTTTT. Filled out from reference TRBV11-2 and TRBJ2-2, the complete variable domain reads EAGVAQSPRYKIIEKRQSVAFWCNPISGHATLYWYQQILGQGPKLLIQFQNNGVVDDSQLPKDRFSAERLKGVDSTLKIQPAKLEDSAVYLCASSLGHRFYLTGELFFGEGSRLTVL.

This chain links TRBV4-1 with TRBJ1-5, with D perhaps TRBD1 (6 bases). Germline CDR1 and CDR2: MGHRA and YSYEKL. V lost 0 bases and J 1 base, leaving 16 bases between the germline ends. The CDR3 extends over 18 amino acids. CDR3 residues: CASSQDWEGGISNQPQHF. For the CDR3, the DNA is TGCGCCAGCAGCCAAGATTGGGAGGGGGGGATAAGCAATCAGCCCCAGCATTTT.

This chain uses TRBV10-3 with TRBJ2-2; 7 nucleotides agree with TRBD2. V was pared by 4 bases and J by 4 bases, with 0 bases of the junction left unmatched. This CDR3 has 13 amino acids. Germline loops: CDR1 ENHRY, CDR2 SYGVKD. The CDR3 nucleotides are TGTGCCATCAGTGCGGGGGGCACCGGGGAGCTGTTTTTT. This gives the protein CAISAGGTGELFF.

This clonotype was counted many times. In DNA, the CDR3 is TGTGCCAGCACCGGACGGAAGAACACCGGGGAGCTGTTTTTT. It codes for CASTGRKNTGELFF. V and J are TRBV12-3 or TRBV12-4 and TRBJ2-2; no definite D call. This CDR3 is 14 amino acids long. V was shortened by 7 bases and J by 1 base, with 10 bases between the two germline ends.

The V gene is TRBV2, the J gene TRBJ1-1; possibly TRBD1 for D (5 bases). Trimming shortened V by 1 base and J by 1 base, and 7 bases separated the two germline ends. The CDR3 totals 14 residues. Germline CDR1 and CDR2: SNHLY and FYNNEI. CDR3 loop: CASSEGQKNTEAFF. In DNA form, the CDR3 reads TGTGCCAGCAGTGAAGGACAGAAGAACACTGAAGCTTTCTTT.

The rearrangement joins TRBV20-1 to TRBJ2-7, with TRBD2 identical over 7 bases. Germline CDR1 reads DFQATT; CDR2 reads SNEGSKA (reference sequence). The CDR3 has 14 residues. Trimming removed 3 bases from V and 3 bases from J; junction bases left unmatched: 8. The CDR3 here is CSASLVAGVYEQYF. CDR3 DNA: TGCAGTGCTAGTTTGGTAGCGGGCGTCTACGAGCAGTACTTC.

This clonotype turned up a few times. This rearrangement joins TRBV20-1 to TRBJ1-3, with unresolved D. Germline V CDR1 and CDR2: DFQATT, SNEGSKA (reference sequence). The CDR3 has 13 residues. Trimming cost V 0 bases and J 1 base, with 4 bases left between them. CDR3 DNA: TGCAGTGCTAGAGAACAGTCTGGAAACACCATATATTTT. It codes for CSAREQSGNTIYF.

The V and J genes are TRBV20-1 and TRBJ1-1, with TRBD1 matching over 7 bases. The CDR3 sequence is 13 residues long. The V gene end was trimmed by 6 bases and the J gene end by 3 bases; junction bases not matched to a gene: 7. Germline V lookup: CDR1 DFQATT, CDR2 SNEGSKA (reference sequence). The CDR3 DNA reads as TGCAGTGCGGTTTGGGACAGCTACACTGAAGCTTTCTTT. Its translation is CSAVWDSYTEAFF.

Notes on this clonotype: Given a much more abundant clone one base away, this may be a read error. This CDR3 reads CASSGLAGGNEQFF. As DNA, the CDR3 is TGTGCCAGCAGCGGACTAGCGGGGGGCAATGAGCAGTTCTTC. The chain carries TRBV2 and TRBJ2-1, with 14 bases that match TRBD2. This CDR3 is 14 amino acids long. Germline loops: CDR1 SNHLY, CDR2 FYNNEI. Unmatched junction bases numbered 1, after V lost 6 bases and J lost 6 bases.

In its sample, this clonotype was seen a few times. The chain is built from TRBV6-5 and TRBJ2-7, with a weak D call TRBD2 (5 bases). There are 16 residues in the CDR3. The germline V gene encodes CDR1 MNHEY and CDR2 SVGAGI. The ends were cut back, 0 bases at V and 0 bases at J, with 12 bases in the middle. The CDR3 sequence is CASSYSTAGVSYEQYF. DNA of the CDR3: TGTGCCAGCAGTTACTCGACTGCCGGGGTCTCCTACGAGCAGTACTTC.

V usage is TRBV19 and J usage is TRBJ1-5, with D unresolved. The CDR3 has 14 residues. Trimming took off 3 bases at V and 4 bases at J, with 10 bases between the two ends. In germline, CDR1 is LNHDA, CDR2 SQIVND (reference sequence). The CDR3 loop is CASSIGQPNQPQHF. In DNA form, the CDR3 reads TGTGCCAGTAGTATTGGCCAGCCTAATCAGCCCCAGCATTTT.

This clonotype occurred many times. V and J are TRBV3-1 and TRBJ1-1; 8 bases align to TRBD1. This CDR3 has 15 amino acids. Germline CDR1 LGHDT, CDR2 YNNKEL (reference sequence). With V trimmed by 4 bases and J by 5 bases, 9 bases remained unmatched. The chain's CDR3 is CASSPGQVIVTEAFF. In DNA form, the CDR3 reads TGTGCCAGCAGCCCGGGACAGGTTATTGTAACTGAAGCTTTCTTT.

The CDR3 nucleotides read TGCAGTCCGCGCGGGACAGGGGGTTCAGAGACCCAGTACTTC. Encoded protein: CSPRGTGGSETQYF. The V gene is TRBV20-1, the J gene TRBJ2-5; 11 bases line up with TRBD1. Per the germline V gene, CDR1 is DFQATT and CDR2 is SNEGSKA (reference sequence). J was trimmed by 4 bases and V by 8 bases; bases with no gene match: 9. This CDR3 region has 14 residues.

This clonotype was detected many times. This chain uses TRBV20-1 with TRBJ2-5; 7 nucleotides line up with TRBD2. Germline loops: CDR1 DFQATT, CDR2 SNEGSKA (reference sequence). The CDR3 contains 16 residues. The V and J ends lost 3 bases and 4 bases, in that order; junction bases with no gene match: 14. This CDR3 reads CSASHETSREGETQYF. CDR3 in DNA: TGCAGTGCTAGCCACGAGACTAGCAGGGAGGGAGAGACCCAGTACTTC.

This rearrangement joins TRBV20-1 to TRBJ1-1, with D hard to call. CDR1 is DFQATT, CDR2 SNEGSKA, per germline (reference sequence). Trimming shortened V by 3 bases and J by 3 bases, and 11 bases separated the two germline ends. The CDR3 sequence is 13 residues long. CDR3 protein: CSARAGSHTEAFF. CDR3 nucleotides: TGCAGTGCTAGGGCCGGGAGTCACACTGAAGCTTTCTTT.

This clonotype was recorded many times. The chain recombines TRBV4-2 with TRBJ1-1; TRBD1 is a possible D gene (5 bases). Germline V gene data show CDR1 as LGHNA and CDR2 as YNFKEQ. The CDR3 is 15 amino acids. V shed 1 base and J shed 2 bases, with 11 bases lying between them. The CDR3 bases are TGTGCCAGCAGCCAAGGGGGAGGGGTCAACACTGAAGCTTTCTTT. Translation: CASSQGGGVNTEAFF.

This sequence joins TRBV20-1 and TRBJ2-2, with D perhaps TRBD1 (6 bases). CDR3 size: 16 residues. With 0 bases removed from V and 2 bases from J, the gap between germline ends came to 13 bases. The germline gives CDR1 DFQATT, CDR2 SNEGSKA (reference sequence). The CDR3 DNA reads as TGCAGTGCTAGAGATACCAGGGGCCTAAACACCGGGGAGCTGTTTTTT. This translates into CSARDTRGLNTGELFF.

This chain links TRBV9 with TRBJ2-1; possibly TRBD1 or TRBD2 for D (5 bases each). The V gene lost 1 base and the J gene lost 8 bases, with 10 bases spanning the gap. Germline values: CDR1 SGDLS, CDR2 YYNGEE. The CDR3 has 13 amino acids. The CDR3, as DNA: TGTGCCAGCAGCGTACCGGGGCGTTATGAGCAGTTCTTC. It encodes CASSVPGRYEQFF.

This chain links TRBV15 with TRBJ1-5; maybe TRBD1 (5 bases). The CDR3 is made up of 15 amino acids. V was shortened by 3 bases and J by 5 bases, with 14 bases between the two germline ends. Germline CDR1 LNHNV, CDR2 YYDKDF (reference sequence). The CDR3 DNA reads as TGTGCCACCAGCAGTACTCCAGGGTGGGATCAGCCCCAGCATTTT. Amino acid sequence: CATSSTPGWDQPQHF.

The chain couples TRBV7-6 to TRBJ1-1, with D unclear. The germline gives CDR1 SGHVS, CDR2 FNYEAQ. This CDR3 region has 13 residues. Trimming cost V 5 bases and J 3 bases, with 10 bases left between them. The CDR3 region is CASSPRSHTEAFF. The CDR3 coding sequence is TGTGCCAGCAGCCCTAGGTCCCACACTGAAGCTTTCTTT.

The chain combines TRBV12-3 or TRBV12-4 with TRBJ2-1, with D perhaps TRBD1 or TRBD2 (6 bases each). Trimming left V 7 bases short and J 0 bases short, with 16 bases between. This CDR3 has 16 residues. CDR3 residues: CASTHSGGSSYNEQFF. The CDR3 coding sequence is TGTGCCAGCACCCACTCCGGGGGCAGCTCCTACAATGAGCAGTTCTTC.

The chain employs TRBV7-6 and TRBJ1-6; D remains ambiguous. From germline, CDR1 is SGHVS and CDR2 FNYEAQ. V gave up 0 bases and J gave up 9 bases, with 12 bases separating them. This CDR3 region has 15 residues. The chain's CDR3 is CASSLAGNGGSPLHF. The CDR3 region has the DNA TGTGCCAGCAGCTTAGCGGGCAATGGCGGTTCACCCCTCCACTTT.

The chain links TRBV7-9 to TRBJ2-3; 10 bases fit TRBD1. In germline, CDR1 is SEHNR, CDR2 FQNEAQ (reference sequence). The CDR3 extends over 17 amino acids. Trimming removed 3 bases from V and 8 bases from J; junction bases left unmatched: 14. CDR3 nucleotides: TGTGCCAGCAGCTTTTGGACAGGGGGTCTTTTTTTTGGTACGCAGTATTTT. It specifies CASSFWTGGLFFGTQYF.

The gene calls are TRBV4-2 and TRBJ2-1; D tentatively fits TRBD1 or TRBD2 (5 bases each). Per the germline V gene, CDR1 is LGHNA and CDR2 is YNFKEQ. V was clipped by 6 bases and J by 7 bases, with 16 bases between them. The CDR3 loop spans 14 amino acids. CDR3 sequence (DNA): TGTGCCAGCAGACGATGGGACCGGAGAAATGAGCAGTTCTTC. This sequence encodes CASRRWDRRNEQFF.

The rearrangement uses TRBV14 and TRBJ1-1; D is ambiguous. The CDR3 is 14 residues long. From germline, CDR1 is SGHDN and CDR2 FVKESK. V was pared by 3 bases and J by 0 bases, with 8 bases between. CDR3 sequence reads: CASSHDEMNTEAFF. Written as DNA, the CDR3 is TGTGCCAGCAGCCATGATGAGATGAACACTGAAGCTTTCTTT.

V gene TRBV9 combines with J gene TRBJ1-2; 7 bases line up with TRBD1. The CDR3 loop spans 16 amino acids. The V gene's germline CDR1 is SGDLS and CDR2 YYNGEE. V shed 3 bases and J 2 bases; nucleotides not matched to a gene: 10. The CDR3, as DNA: TGTGCCAGCAGCGGATGGACAGGAAGGCAAAACTATGGCTACACCTTC. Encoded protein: CASSGWTGRQNYGYTF.

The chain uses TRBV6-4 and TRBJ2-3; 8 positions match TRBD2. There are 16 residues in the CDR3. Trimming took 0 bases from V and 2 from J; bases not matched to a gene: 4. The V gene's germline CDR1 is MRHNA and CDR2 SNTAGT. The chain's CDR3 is CASSDSAGGHTDTQYF. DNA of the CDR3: TGTGCCAGCAGTGACTCTGCGGGGGGCCACACAGATACGCAGTATTTT.

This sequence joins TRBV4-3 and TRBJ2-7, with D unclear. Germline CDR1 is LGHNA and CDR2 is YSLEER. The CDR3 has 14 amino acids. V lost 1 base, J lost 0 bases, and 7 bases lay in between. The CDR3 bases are TGCGCCAGCAGCCAAGGTACGGCCTCCTACGAGCAGTACTTC. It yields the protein CASSQGTASYEQYF.

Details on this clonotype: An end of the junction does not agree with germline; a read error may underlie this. CDR3 sequence: CASSRYYSIRTDTQYF. The CDR3 DNA is TGTGCTAGCAGCCGTTATTACAGTATACGCACAGATACGCAGTATTTT. The chain links TRBV7-7 to TRBJ2-3; D remains unclear. Per germline, CDR1 SSHAT and CDR2 FNYEAQ (reference sequence). The CDR3 consists of 16 residues.